This TCR beta chain was sequenced during a study of cytomegalovirus exposure and HLA in healthy donors. On the study more broadly: Within the Caucasian-associated ancestry cluster were approximately 77% of the 398 genotyped donors. Study-level findings and limits: Evidence from a later analysis indicated that most CMV-associated TCR beta chains looked HLA-restricted.

For this clone: The antigen remains undetermined.

PCR involved 60 Vbeta and 13 Jbeta primers. Profiling relied on immunoSEQ multiplex PCR, and the TCRdb table lists in-frame clones only, not all of them. The sample carries over 60,000 clones, 75% recorded once. Samples came from healthy bone marrow donors. The clonotype originates from a man in his 70s in good health and CMV-seronegative. The sample comprised PBMCs.

CDR3 residues: CASSMRGSSQTDTQYF. The CDR3 nucleotides read TGTGCCAGTAGTATGCGGGGCAGCTCACAGACAGATACGCAGTATTTT. This chain uses TRBV19 with TRBJ2-3, with a tentative D call TRBD2 (6 bases). V was clipped by 3 bases and J by 3 bases, with 16 bases between them. The length of the CDR3 is 16 residues. Germline V CDR1 and CDR2: LNHDA, SQIVND (reference sequence). The full variable domain, completed using reference TRBV19 and TRBJ2-3, is DGGITQSPKYLFRKEGQNVTLSCEQNLNHDAMYWYRQDPGQGLRLIYYSQIVNDFQKGDIAEGYSVSREKKESFPLTVTSAQKNPTAFYLCASSMRGSSQTDTQYFGPGTRLTVL.